A selection of T cell receptor beta chains follows, all from one sample in a study of blood T cell repertoires in COVID-19. Repertoires were generated with immunoSEQ multiplex PCR, while TCRdb's copy carries only in-frame clones and drops some. The sample includes some 27,000 clones, roughly nine tenths seen only once; the top ten take 2% to 3%. The specimen was peripheral blood. The receptors come from a human donor in a cohort sampled during active COVID-19. CDR3s include the opening cysteine and the closing phenylalanine or tryptophan. The D gene is left open where the match is weak. Clone size is given for some rows only: seen once, a few or many times, or a class if the clone is expanded.

>TRBJ1-5|.|TRBV6-4|.
TGTGCCAGCAGTGAAAGTCTGGGCCAGCCCCAGCATTTT
CASSESLGQPQHF
>TRBJ2-5|.|TRBV24-1|.
TGTGCCACCAGTGATTTTATACAGGGAAGGGAGACCCAGTACTTC
CATSDFIQGRETQYF
>TRBJ1-4|.|TRBV7-9|TRBD1
TGTGCCAGCAGCCCCGGACAGGGGGCGGAAAAACTGTTTTTT
CASSPGQGAEKLFF
>TRBJ2-5|.|TRBV7-9|TRBD2
TGTGCCAGCAGTCCGGGACTAGCAGCCCCGCGTGAGACCCAGTACTTC
CASSPGLAAPRETQYF
>TRBJ1-1|.|TRBV7-3|.
TGTGCCAGCAGCTTGTCGGGGGTCACTGAAGCTTTCTTT
CASSLSGVTEAFF
>TRBJ1-4|.|TRBV6-2/TRBV6-3|.
TGTGCCAGCAGTTTAGGACATAGGGGAAAACTGTTTTTT
CASSLGHRGKLFF
>TRBJ1-1|.|TRBV19|TRBD1
TGTGCCAGTTCAGGGGGCGCGGGTGGAGCTTTCTTT
CASSGGAGGAFF
>TRBJ1-4|.|TRBV12-5|.
TGTGCTAGTGGTTTGGGGGCGCAGGCTAATGAAAAACTGTTTTTT
CASGLGAQANEKLFF
>TRBJ2-1|.|TRBV2|TRBD1
TGTGCCAGCAGAGTGGACAGGCCCTACAATGAGCAGTTCTTC
CASRVDRPYNEQFF
>TRBJ2-5|.|TRBV3-1/TRBV3-2|.
TGTGCCAGCAGCCATAGTTCCGAGACCCAGTACTTC
CASSHSSETQYF
>TRBJ2-3|once|TRBV6-1|.
TGTGCCAGCAGTGAAGGCGGAACCAGTATTAGCACAGATACGCAGTATTTT
CASSEGGTSISTDTQYF
>TRBJ2-3|once|TRBV9|TRBD2
TGTGCCAGCAGCGGCGTAGCGGGGGGCCTATCAGATACGCAGTATTTT
CASSGVAGGLSDTQYF
>TRBJ1-3|.|TRBV27|.
TGTGCCAGCAGCGCAGGGTTTTCTGGAAACACCATATATTTT
CASSAGFSGNTIYF
>TRBJ1-4|once|TRBV6-1|TRBD1
TGTGCCAGCAGTGAACAAGGATTATGGTCGCGGGACAGAACAGAAAAACTGTTTTTT
CASSEQGLWSRDRTEKLFF
>TRBJ2-1|once|TRBV11-2|.
TGTGCCAGCAGCTTAGGACTAAACAATGAGCAGTTCTTC
CASSLGLNNEQFF
>TRBJ2-1|.|TRBV5-5|.
TGTGCCAGCAGCTCTAGCTATAGCTCTAATCTGTACAATGAGCAGTTCTTC
CASSSSYSSNLYNEQFF
>TRBJ1-6|.|TRBV7-3|TRBD1
TGTGCCAGCAGCCGACAGGGTGGAGGATCACCCCTCCACTTT
CASSRQGGGSPLHF
>TRBJ2-7|.|TRBV12-3/TRBV12-4|.
TGTGCCAGCAGTTTAGTGGGCCAATACGAGCAGTACTTC
CASSLVGQYEQYF
>TRBJ1-2|.|TRBV19|.
TGTGCCAGTAGTACCCCCCCTAGGACGGGAGGCCTTGGCTACACCTTC
CASSTPPRTGGLGYTF
>TRBJ1-1|once|TRBV9|TRBD1
TGTGCCAGCAGCGTAGAGCCACAGGGGGGTACTGAAGCTTTCTTT
CASSVEPQGGTEAFF
>TRBJ1-2|.|TRBV9|.
TGTGCCAGCAGCGAACTAGGGACACCCTATGGCTACACCTTC
CASSELGTPYGYTF
>TRBJ2-6|.|TRBV18|.
TGTGCCAGCTCACCGACTCCTTCCTCTGGGGCCAACGTCCTGACTTTC
CASSPTPSSGANVLTF
>TRBJ2-1|.|TRBV19|TRBD2
TGTGCCAGTAGTCTAGGACTAGCGGGTAGCTCCTACAATGAGCAGTTCTTC
CASSLGLAGSSYNEQFF
>TRBJ1-1|.|TRBV11-2|TRBD1
TGTGCCAGCAGCCCGGAGACAGGGGCTGAAGCTTTCTTT
CASSPETGAEAFF
>TRBJ2-7|.|TRBV6-5|.
TGTGCCAGCAGTTACTCGAGGACAGCCTTCTACGAGCAGTACTTC
CASSYSRTAFYEQYF
>TRBJ2-3|.|TRBV5-8|TRBD2
TGTGCCAGCAGCTTAGCGGGACCGCGAAACACAGATACGCAGTATTTT
CASSLAGPRNTDTQYF
>TRBJ2-5|.|TRBV7-9|TRBD1
TGTGCCAGCAGTCCAGGACAGGGCCAAGAGACCCAGTACTTC
CASSPGQGQETQYF
>TRBJ2-1|.|TRBV4-1|.
TGCGCCAGCAGCCAAGATGGGCAACCGATAAATGAGCAGTTCTTC
CASSQDGQPINEQFF
>TRBJ2-1|.|TRBV5-1|TRBD2
TGCGCCAGCAGCTTGCGGGCGGGGGGTGATAATGAGCAGTTCTTC
CASSLRAGGDNEQFF
>TRBJ1-1|.|TRBV7-8|TRBD1
TGTGCCAGCAGCCCAGGACAGGGGATGAACACTGAAGCTTTCTTT
CASSPGQGMNTEAFF
>TRBJ1-4|.|TRBV12-5|TRBD1
TGTGCTAGTGGTTTTGGGGGACAGAGTAATGAAAAACTGTTTTTT
CASGFGGQSNEKLFF
>TRBJ2-3|.|TRBV24-1|.
TGTGCCACCAGTGACCCAGGTATCGGAGGGGATACGCAGTATTTT
CATSDPGIGGDTQYF
>TRBJ1-2|.|TRBV19|.
TGTGCCAGTAGTGAAACAGCTGTCGGGGGCTATGGCTACACCTTC
CASSETAVGGYGYTF
>TRBJ2-3|.|TRBV30|TRBD2
TGTGCCTGGAGTGTATATCGGGGACTAGCGGGGTCAGATACGCAGTATTTT
CAWSVYRGLAGSDTQYF
>TRBJ1-1|.|TRBV9|.
TGTGCCAGCAGCGTCTCCGACAGCCCGAGGCCTGAAGCTTTCTTT
CASSVSDSPRPEAFF
>TRBJ2-1|.|TRBV5-4|TRBD1
TGTGCCAGCAGCTTTGGGACAGGGTATGAGCAGTTCTTC
CASSFGTGYEQFF
>TRBJ2-3|.|TRBV9|.
TGTGCCAGCAGCACGGCAGGGCACGCTAGCACAGATACGCAGTATTTT
CASSTAGHASTDTQYF
>TRBJ2-5|.|TRBV7-9|.
TGTGCCAGCAGCTTCGGCAGCGGGCCGGAGACCCAGTACTTC
CASSFGSGPETQYF
>TRBJ2-7|.|TRBV18|.
TGTGCCAGCTCACCAGACAGGACATCCTACGAGCAGTACTTC
CASSPDRTSYEQYF
>TRBJ1-4|once|TRBV5-6|.
TGTGCCAGCGATCAGCGCGAAAAACTGTTTTTT
CASDQREKLFF
>TRBJ2-1|once|TRBV7-6|TRBD2
TGTGCCAGCAGCACTAGCGGGGGGGCCTTTAAGCAGTTCTTC
CASSTSGGAFKQFF
>TRBJ1-3|.|TRBV19|TRBD1
TGTGCCGTAACAGGGGGCTACTCTGGAAACACCATATATTTT
CAVTGGYSGNTIYF
>TRBJ2-3|.|TRBV5-1|.
TGCGCCAGCCTTGGAGGGTCCGCCGGCGGTACGCAGTATTTT
CASLGGSAGGTQYF
>TRBJ2-5|.|TRBV10-3|.
TGTGCCATCAGTGAGAGAGTTAGGAGAGAACAAGAGACCCAGTACTTC
CAISERVRREQETQYF